The next 8 T cell receptor beta chains were all read from a single sample in a study of graft-versus-host responses after intestinal transplantation. This table comes from immunoSEQ multiplex PCR, and its TCRdb copy is limited to in-frame clones, with some not included. Of about 73,000 clones listed, nearly 90% are singletons. Their recognized antigens are unknown. Sequenced material: unstimulated CD8+ T cells sorted from spleen or lymph node cells, taken before transplant. These receptors were obtained from a human donor who was the organ donor for an intestinal transplant.

The chain carries TRBV27 and TRBJ2-7; 9 bases match TRBD1. The CDR3 has 15 amino acids. J gave up 6 bases and V 6 bases, and 12 bases lay outside the gene matches. Germline values: CDR1 MNHEY, CDR2 SMNVEV (reference sequence). This CDR3 reads CASSHARTGEGEQYV. CDR3 nucleotides: TGTGCCAGCAGCCACGCCAGGACAGGGGAGGGCGAGCAGTACGTC.

This clone came up once. The chain recombines TRBV6-4 with TRBJ1-4; D gene ambiguous. The CDR3 spans 17 residues. Germline values: CDR1 MRHNA, CDR2 SNTAGT. Trimming pared 2 bases from V and 6 bases from J, leaving 19 bases between. The CDR3 DNA follows: TGTGCCAGCAGTGACCCCCCAGCCTCTACTAAGGATGAAAAACTGTTTTTT. Translation gives CASSDPPASTKDEKLFF.

The V call is TRBV13, the J call TRBJ2-3; D not resolved. This CDR3 has 13 amino acids. V lost 3 bases and J 0 bases, leaving 4 bases between the germline ends. Germline values: CDR1 PRHDT, CDR2 FYEKMQ (reference sequence). The CDR3 spells CASSLTSTDTQYF. CDR3 nucleotides: TGTGCCAGCAGCTTGACTAGCACAGATACGCAGTATTTT.

The genes are TRBV27 and TRBJ1-4, with 8 bases identical to TRBD1. Germline V gene data show CDR1 as MNHEY and CDR2 as SMNVEV (reference sequence). CDR3 length: 15 residues. V lost 7 bases and J lost 10; bases outside the gene matches: 14. CDR3 DNA: TGTGCCAGCACCAAAGCGACAGGGGCCCCAGGAAAACTGTTTTTT. Protein: CASTKATGAPGKLFF.

J is TRBJ2-5 and V is TRBV7-6; TRBD2 is a possible D gene (5 bases). The CDR3 is 15 residues long. Germline V CDR1 and CDR2: SGHVS, FNYEAQ. The V end lost 5 bases, the J end lost 2 bases, and 15 bases lay between the germline ends. In DNA, the CDR3 is TGTGCCAGCAGCCCAATCCTACGAGGGCAAGAGACCCAGTACTTC. Protein product: CASSPILRGQETQYF.

This clone was seen once. The genes are TRBV9 and TRBJ1-5; 7 nucleotides line up with TRBD1. V shed 7 bases and J 0 bases; nucleotides not matched to a gene: 7. The germline CDR1 and CDR2 sequences are SGDLS and YYNGEE. The CDR3 loop spans 15 amino acids. The CDR3 loop reads CASSGTANSNQPQHF. CDR3 in DNA: TGTGCCAGCTCCGGGACAGCTAATAGCAATCAGCCCCAGCATTTT.

The V and J genes are TRBV6-4 and TRBJ1-1, with a possible D match to TRBD1 (5 bases). CDR3 length: 17 amino acids. Germline lookup yields CDR1 MRHNA and CDR2 SNTAGT. V lost 0 bases, J lost 1 base, and 15 bases lay in between. The CDR3 region has the DNA TGTGCCAGCAGTGACTCGGATCGCGGGGGGGGGAACACTGAAGCTTTCTTT. This encodes CASSDSDRGGGNTEAFF.

This clone appeared a few times. V usage is TRBV4-3 and J usage is TRBJ1-5; D remains unclear. Looked up from germline, CDR1 is LGHNA and CDR2 is YSLEER. Trimming took off 0 bases at V and 4 bases at J, with 10 bases between the two ends. The CDR3 has 15 residues. Here the CDR3 DNA reads TGCGCCAGCAGCCAAGATCAGTCGCCAAATCAGCCCCAGCATTTT. It translates to CASSQDQSPNQPQHF.